This T cell receptor beta chain was sequenced during a study of cytomegalovirus exposure and HLA in healthy donors. Whole-study findings and limits: According to a later analysis, donors in an Asian-associated ancestry cluster reportedly had fewer N-insertions than the 666-donor mean. Most TCR beta V segments were productive about 90% or about 30% of the time in an earlier analysis. What was likely a sequencing artifact was a cluster of highly shared sequence variants.

Germline-derived CDR1 and CDR2 are MNHEY and SVGAGI. With 6 bases clipped from V and 5 bases from J, the junction kept 6 bases outside the gene matches. CDR3 length equals 13 residues. As to this clone: The antigen remains undetermined.

Donors had nominal health at sampling but likely had unrecorded immune exposures. In the PCR, 60 Vbeta and 13 Jbeta primers were used. Sequenced by immunoSEQ multiplex PCR; TCRdb stores in-frame clones only, minus some. This sample has roughly 220,000 clones; around 80% occur once, and the top ten carry about 3.1%. The chain employs TRBV6-5 and TRBJ2-5, with 7 bases fitting TRBD2. This receptor was identified in a young man in good health and CMV-seronegative. Sequenced input: PBMCs. The CDR3 DNA is TGTGCCAGCAGCCCCGGGGAGGGGGAGACCCAGTACTTC. It specifies CASSPGEGETQYF.